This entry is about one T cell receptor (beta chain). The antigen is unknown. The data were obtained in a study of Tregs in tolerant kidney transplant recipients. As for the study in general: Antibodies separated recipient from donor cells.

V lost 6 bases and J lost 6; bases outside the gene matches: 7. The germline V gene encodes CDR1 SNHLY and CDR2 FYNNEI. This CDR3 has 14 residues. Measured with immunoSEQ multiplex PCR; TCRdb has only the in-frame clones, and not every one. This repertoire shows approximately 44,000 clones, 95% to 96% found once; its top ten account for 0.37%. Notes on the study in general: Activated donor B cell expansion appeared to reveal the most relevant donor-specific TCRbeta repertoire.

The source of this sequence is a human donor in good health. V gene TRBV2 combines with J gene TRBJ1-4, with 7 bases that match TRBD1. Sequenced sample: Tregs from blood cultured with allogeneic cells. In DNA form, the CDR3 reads TGTGCCAGCAGGCTGACAGGGAGGGATGAAAAACTGTTTTTT. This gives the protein CASRLTGRDEKLFF.